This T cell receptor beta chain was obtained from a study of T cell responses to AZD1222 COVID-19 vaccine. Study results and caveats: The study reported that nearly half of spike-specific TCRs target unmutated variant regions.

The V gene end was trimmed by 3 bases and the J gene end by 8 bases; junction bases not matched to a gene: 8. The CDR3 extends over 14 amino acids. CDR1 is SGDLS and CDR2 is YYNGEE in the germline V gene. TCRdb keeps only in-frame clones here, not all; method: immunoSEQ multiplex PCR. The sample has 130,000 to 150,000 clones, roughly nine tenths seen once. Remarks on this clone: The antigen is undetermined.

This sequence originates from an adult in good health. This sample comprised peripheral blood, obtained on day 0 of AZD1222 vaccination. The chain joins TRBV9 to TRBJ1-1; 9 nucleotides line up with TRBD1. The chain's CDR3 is CASSAYIGTGEAFF. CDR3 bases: TGTGCCAGCAGCGCTTATATAGGGACAGGGGAAGCTTTCTTT.